This T cell receptor (beta chain) emerged from a study of cytomegalovirus exposure and HLA in healthy donors. Study results and limitations: A later analysis linked a missense variant in DCLRE1C to the trimming of TCR beta V and J genes. CMV serostatus was the only recorded immune exposure for donors. DRB1 had the most TCR associations and HLA-C the fewest, a later analysis found, with rates varying by HLA locus.

CDR1 and CDR2 from the germline V gene are ENHRY and SYGVKD. V lost 4 bases to trimming and J lost 6 bases; unmatched junction nucleotides: 11. The CDR3 consists of 16 residues. Both 60 Vbeta primers and 13 Jbeta primers went into the PCR. Produced via immunoSEQ multiplex PCR; TCRdb's table is partial and in-frame only. The sample lists 80,000 to 100,000 clones; around 68% were seen once. On this clone: Its antigen is unidentified.

The genes are TRBV10-3 and TRBJ2-7, with 11 bases aligning to TRBD2. This receptor was identified in a man in his forties or fifties in good health and CMV-seronegative. The material sequenced was PBMCs. CDR3: CAISAGTSGPLREQYF. Written as DNA, the CDR3 is TGTGCCATCAGTGCTGGGACTAGCGGACCCCTCCGCGAGCAGTACTTC.